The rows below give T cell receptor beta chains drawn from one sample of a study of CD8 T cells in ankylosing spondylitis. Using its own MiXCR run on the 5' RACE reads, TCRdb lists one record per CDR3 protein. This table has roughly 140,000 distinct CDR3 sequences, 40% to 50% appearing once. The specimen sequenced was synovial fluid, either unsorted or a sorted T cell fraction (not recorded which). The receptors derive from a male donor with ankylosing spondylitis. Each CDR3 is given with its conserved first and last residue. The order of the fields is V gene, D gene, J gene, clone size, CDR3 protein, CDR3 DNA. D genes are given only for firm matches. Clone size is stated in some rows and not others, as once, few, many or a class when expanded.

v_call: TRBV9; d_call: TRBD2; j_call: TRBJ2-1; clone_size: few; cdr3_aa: CASSVAGGPYNEQFF; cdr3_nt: TGTGCCAGCAGCGTAGCGGGAGGACCCTACAATGAGCAGTTCTTC
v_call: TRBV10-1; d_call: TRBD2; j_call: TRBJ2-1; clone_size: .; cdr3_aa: CASSGGAGNEQFF; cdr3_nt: TGCGCCAGCAGCGGGGGGGCGGGCAATGAGCAGTTCTTC
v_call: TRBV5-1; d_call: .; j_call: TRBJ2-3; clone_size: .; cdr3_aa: CASSLYKLDPEYF; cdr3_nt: TGCGCCAGCAGCCTCTACAAACTGGATCCTGAGTATTTT
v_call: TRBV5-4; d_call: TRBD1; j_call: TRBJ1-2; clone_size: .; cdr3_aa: CASSTRTGGFDGYTF; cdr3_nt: TGTGCCAGCAGCACAAGGACAGGGGGCTTCGATGGCTACACCTTC
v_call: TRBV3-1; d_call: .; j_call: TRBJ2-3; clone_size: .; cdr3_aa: CASSQISLTTDTQYF; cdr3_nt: TGTGCCAGCAGCCAAATCTCCCTTACCACAGATACGCAGTATTTT
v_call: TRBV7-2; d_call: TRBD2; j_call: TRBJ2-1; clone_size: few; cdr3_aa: CASSVTSGTYNEQFF; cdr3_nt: TGTGCCAGCAGCGTAACTAGCGGGACCTACAATGAGCAGTTCTTC
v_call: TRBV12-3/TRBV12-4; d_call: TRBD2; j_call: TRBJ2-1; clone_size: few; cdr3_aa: CASLREGPSGEQFF; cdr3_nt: TGTGCCAGCCTCCGGGAGGGCCCTTCAGGTGAGCAGTTCTTC
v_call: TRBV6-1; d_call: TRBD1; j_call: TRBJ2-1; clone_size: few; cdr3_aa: CASPGQGSTRSYNEQFF; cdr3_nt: TGTGCCAGCCCGGGACAGGGTTCAACCCGCTCCTACAATGAGCAGTTCTTC
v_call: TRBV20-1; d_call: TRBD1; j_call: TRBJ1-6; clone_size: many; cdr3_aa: CSAHERTGESSPLHF; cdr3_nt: TGCAGTGCGCACGAGAGGACAGGGGAGAGTTCACCCCTCCACTTT
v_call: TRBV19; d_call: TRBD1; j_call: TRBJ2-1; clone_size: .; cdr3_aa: CASSIMRGGLNEQFF; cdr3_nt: TGTGCCAGTAGTATTATGAGAGGGGGCTTAAATGAGCAGTTCTTC
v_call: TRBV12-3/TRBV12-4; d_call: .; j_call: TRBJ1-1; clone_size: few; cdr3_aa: CASSLQGWDTEAFF; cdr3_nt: TGTGCCAGCAGTTTGCAGGGGTGGGACACTGAAGCTTTCTTT
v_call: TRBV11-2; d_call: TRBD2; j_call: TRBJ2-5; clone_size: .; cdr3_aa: CASSSTPGSGGETQYF; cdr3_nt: TGTGCCAGCAGCTCCACCCCCGGCAGCGGGGGGGAGACCCAGTACTTC
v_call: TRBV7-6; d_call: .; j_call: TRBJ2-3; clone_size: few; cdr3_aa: CASSAYSEGTDTQYF; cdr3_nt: TGTGCCAGCAGCGCCTATAGCGAGGGCACAGATACGCAGTATTTT
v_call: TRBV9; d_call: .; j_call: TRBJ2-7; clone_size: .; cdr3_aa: CASSPLLGSLGEQYF; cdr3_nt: TGTGCCAGCAGCCCCCTACTTGGTAGCCTCGGCGAGCAGTACTTC
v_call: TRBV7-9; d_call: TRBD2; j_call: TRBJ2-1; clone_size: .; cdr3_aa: CASSCPSGGGYNEQFF; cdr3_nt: TGTGCCAGCAGCTGTCCCTCGGGCGGGGGCTACAATGAGCAGTTCTTC
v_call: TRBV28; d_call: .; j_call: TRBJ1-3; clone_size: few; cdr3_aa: CASSFILRSPGNTIYF; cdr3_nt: TGTGCCAGCAGTTTTATTCTTAGATCTCCTGGAAACACCATATATTTT